This TCR beta chain came from a study of regulatory T cells in long-lasting Graves disease. Overall study findings and caveats: Thyroid tissue went unstudied; only peripheral blood was examined.

The CDR3 has 16 amino acids. Germline CDR1 is SGHRS and CDR2 is YFSETQ. V dropped 1 base and J dropped 0; count of bases not matched to a gene: 7. The TCR beta library used iRepertoire HTBI primers with Arm-PCR amplification of CDR3. TCRdb used MiXCR to reprocess the multiplex PCR reads, holding one entry per CDR3 protein. The top ten clones hold roughly 26% of a sample with under 450,000 distinct CDR3 sequences, 23% of them seen once. Time point of the sample: persistent/refractory GD, antithyroid drugs over 5 years with positive TRAb. From PBMCs, RNA was extracted and then used to make the TCR library. Details on this clonotype: The antigen remains unidentified.

The sequencing here drew on peripheral blood mononuclear cells (PBMCs), taken when the disease was refractory, from a patient treated with antithyroid drugs. The genes are TRBV5-1 and TRBJ2-7; TRBD2 matches 7 bases. The sequence came from a female donor with Graves disease. The CDR3 here is CASSLTGSGYSYEQYF. The CDR3 DNA reads as TGCGCCAGCAGCTTGACCGGTAGCGGGTACTCCTACGAGCAGTACTTC.